This T cell receptor beta chain comes out of a study of blood T cell repertoires in COVID-19. Study information: Sites across the United States, Italy and Spain contributed samples from acute and convalescent COVID-19. The cDNA or gDNA used as material had been derived from T cells, B-cell-depleted T cells, or PBMCs.

This clone was picked up one time. Study processing details: Estimation of nucleated cell counts was performed using reference gene primer amplification. TCRdb's copy holds only in-frame clones and misses some; the assay was immunoSEQ multiplex PCR. V and J calls and clone size are as listed in that table; D and trimming were resolved from the DNA. Here the sample spans approximately 100,000 clones, more than 75% being singletons. CDR1 and CDR2 (germline): GTSNPN, SVGIG (reference sequence). The CDR3 covers 15 residues. Trimming cost V 2 bases and J 4 bases, with 15 bases left between them. The J gene is TRBJ1-5, the V gene TRBV30, with no clear D. The sequenced sample was peripheral blood. The receptor was isolated from a human donor in a cohort sampled during active COVID-19. The CDR3 region has the DNA TGTGCCTGGAGTTTAGAGGGCCTACCTAATCAGCCCCAGCATTTT. As protein: CAWSLEGLPNQPQHF.